These T cell receptor beta chains were read from a single sample in a study of blood T cell repertoires in COVID-19. This table comes from immunoSEQ multiplex PCR, and its TCRdb copy is limited to in-frame clones, with some not included. This table has approximately 71,000 clones, less than 95% appearing once. Sequenced: peripheral blood. The receptors derive from a woman between 18 and 29 years old with acute or convalescent COVID-19. CDR3s include the opening cysteine and the closing phenylalanine or tryptophan. Part of the rows lack a size; the others show once, few, many or a class for expanded clones.

j_gene | v_gene | abundance | CDR3aa
TRBJ1-3 | TRBV2 | . | CASSELFYEISGNTIYF
TRBJ1-4 | TRBV6-2/TRBV6-3 | . | CASSWAGTGNEKLFF
TRBJ2-7 | TRBV7-9 | few | CASSLAPGERGYEQYF
TRBJ2-7 | TRBV7-2 | . | CASSLSTSGGRAPSYEQYF
TRBJ1-1 | TRBV29-1 | . | CSVEGVKKYRQNTEAFF
TRBJ2-5 | TRBV3-1/TRBV3-2 | . | CASSLAGTQQETQYF
TRBJ1-1 | TRBV6-5 | once | CASSYSFRAMNTEAFF
TRBJ1-5 | TRBV4-1 | . | CASSQDYDRANQPQHF
TRBJ2-2 | TRBV7-9 | . | CASSLGETGELFF
TRBJ1-2 | TRBV6-2/TRBV6-3 | once | CASSYGSGSARGYTF
TRBJ2-5 | TRBV5-1 | . | CASSSHGTLGQETQYF
TRBJ2-7 | TRBV6-7 | . | CASSYSNVGLGAREQYF
TRBJ1-2 | TRBV29-1 | . | CSVEYQDRGPGYGYTF
TRBJ1-2 | TRBV7-9 | . | CASSLGGTDNYGYTF
TRBJ1-3 | TRBV9 | . | CASSSGQTRTSGNTIYF
TRBJ1-4 | TRBV5-4 | . | CASSLFGTGDEKLFF
TRBJ2-7 | TRBV9 | . | CASSGPTGTGTYEQYF
TRBJ2-7 | TRBV20-1 | . | CSARETAEQYF
TRBJ1-2 | TRBV2 | . | CATPSGYTF
TRBJ2-5 | TRBV5-6 | . | CASSNLGLGEETQYF
TRBJ2-3 | TRBV19 | . | CASSIQRTDTQYF
TRBJ2-2 | TRBV18 | . | CASSPYIAQGTGELFF
TRBJ1-5 | TRBV5-1 | . | CASSEGGGLHQPQHF
TRBJ1-6 | TRBV15 | . | CATSRNRNSPLHF
TRBJ1-5 | TRBV28 | . | CASSRTGGQPQHF
TRBJ1-1 | TRBV27 | . | CASPERTGASPEAFF
TRBJ1-3 | TRBV4-3 | . | CASSQDRGSGNTIYF
TRBJ2-6 | TRBV18 | . | CASSPRTGVTASSGANVLTF
TRBJ1-1 | TRBV6-6 | . | CASSYSSGGTEAFF
TRBJ1-2 | TRBV30 | once | CAWKEGTVRGYTF
TRBJ2-3 | TRBV9 | few | CASSPRIDSSTDTQYF
TRBJ2-1 | TRBV5-1 | . | CASSLAGGGDDSEQFF
TRBJ1-1 | TRBV6-2/TRBV6-3 | . | CASSFQGALNTEAFF
TRBJ1-4 | TRBV7-9 | . | CASSSPDKTEKLFF
TRBJ1-5 | TRBV19 | . | CASSLYRDYSNQPQHF
TRBJ1-6 | TRBV6-6 | . | CASSHGQFNSPLHF
TRBJ2-1 | TRBV7-9 | . | CASSSEPRGSYNEQFF
TRBJ1-6 | TRBV6-5 | . | CASSRDSFNSPLHF
TRBJ1-5 | TRBV28 | . | CASSLFWPRGLGNQPQHF
TRBJ2-7 | TRBV7-2 | . | CASSLDPTSGFVSYEQYF
TRBJ2-1 | TRBV5-1 | . | CASSLVSDEQFF
TRBJ2-2 | TRBV6-6 | . | CASRSPTGGYGELFF
TRBJ2-5 | TRBV4-2 | once | CASSPGQGPSETQYF
TRBJ2-2 | TRBV7-6 | few | CASSQTASVPGELFF
TRBJ2-2 | TRBV3-1/TRBV3-2 | . | CASSQPLAGGPGTGELFF
TRBJ2-1 | TRBV7-9 | . | CASSPHRRQGGYNEQFF
TRBJ1-2 | TRBV12-3/TRBV12-4 | . | CASSFGSTGYTF
TRBJ2-1 | TRBV5-1 | . | CASSLGRLAGVNEQFF
TRBJ2-7 | TRBV28 | . | CASSFVRGYEQYF